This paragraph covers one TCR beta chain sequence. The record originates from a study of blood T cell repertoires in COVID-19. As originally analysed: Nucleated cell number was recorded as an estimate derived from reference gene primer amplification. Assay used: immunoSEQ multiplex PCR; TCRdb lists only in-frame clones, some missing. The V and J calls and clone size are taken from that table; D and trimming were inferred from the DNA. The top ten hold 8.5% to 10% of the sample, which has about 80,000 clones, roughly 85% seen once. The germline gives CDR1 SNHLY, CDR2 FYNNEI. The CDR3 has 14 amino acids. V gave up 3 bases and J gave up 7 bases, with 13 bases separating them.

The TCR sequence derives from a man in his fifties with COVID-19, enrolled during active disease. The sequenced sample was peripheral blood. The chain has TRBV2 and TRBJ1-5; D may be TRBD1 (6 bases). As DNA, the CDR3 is TGTGCCAGCAGTGACACAGGGAGTGTACAGCCCCAGCATTTT. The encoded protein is CASSDTGSVQPQHF.